The next 10 T cell receptor beta chains were all read from a single sample in a study of shared clonotypes between healthy human individuals. Only in-frame clones appear in the TCRdb table, and some are missing; sequencing was by immunoSEQ multiplex PCR. This sample yields about 2.3 million clones, of which approximately 95% are seen a single time; under 0.45% belongs to the top ten. Sequencing was done on a sample of naive CD4+ T cells from PBMCs. This sample's subset: CD45RA+ positively selected. These receptors all come from a man aged 18-30 years in good health. Some clones in this sample may be carry-over from other donors' samples.

The V and J genes are TRBV5-1 and TRBJ2-7; 11 bases fit TRBD1. The germline CDR1 and CDR2 sequences are SGHRS and YFSETQ. The CDR3 covers 18 residues. With 2 bases clipped from V and 0 bases from J, the junction kept 10 bases outside the gene matches. The chain's CDR3 is CASSFPMDRGRPSYEQYF. In DNA form, the CDR3 reads TGCGCCAGCAGCTTCCCCATGGACAGGGGGCGCCCCTCCTACGAGCAGTACTTC.

The gene calls are TRBV11-2 and TRBJ2-2, with 9 bases fitting TRBD2. CDR3 length: 16 amino acids. Germline V lookup: CDR1 SGHAT, CDR2 FQNNGV. V lost 4 bases and J lost 6; bases outside the gene matches: 9. CDR3 sequence: CASSSGLARGPGELFF. The CDR3 DNA follows: TGTGCCAGCAGCTCCGGACTAGCGAGGGGTCCCGGGGAGCTGTTTTTT.

This chain links TRBV9 with TRBJ1-4; 7 bases agree with TRBD1. V was clipped by 4 bases and J by 4 bases; unmatched bases: 7. The CDR3 is 15 residues long. Germline assignment: CDR1 SGDLS and CDR2 YYNGEE. The CDR3 here is CASSPSGTVNEKLFF. In DNA form, the CDR3 reads TGTGCCAGCAGCCCAAGCGGGACAGTTAATGAAAAACTGTTTTTT.

V usage is TRBV29-1 and J usage is TRBJ2-5, with D perhaps matching TRBD1 (6 bases). In germline, CDR1 is SQVTM, CDR2 ANQGSEA. The CDR3 extends over 13 amino acids. Deletions cut 6 bases from V and 1 base from J, with 12 bases between. The CDR3, as DNA: TGCAGCGTACGACAGGTGCTCCAAGAGACCCAGTACTTC. Its translation is CSVRQVLQETQYF.

This clone has a single count. This sequence joins TRBV30 and TRBJ1-3; D perhaps matches TRBD1 (5 bases). The CDR3 runs 15 residues. V was pared by 5 bases and J by 2 bases, with 16 bases between. Germline assignment: CDR1 GTSNPN and CDR2 SVGIG (reference sequence). This CDR3 is CAWSGGKSAGNTIYF. For the CDR3, the DNA is TGTGCCTGGTCCGGGGGGAAGTCGGCTGGAAACACCATATATTTT. Using reference TRBV30 and TRBJ1-3 for the parts outside the CDR3, the full variable domain is SQTIHQWPATLVQPVGSPLSLECTVEGTSNPNLYWYRQAAGRGLQLLFYSVGIGQISSEVPQNLSASRPQDRQFILSSKKLLLSDSGFYLCAWSGGKSAGNTIYFGEGSWLTVV.

The V call is TRBV4-2, the J call TRBJ1-4; D perhaps matches TRBD1 (5 bases). The V end was cut by 2 bases, the J end by 8 bases, with 9 bases between. Germline V lookup: CDR1 LGHNA, CDR2 YNFKEQ. The CDR3 length is 13 residues. CDR3 region: CASSQQGTEKLFF. Here the CDR3 DNA reads TGTGCCAGCAGCCAACAAGGGACCGAAAAACTGTTTTTT.

This chain connects TRBV28 to TRBJ1-4; D is unclear. V was cut by 4 bases and J by 7 bases, with 16 bases left in between. The CDR3 is made up of 15 amino acids. Germline CDR1 reads MDHEN; CDR2 reads SYDVKM. The CDR3 DNA reads as TGTGCCAGCAGTTCGCGCCGGGCCTCGGGTGAAAAACTGTTTTTT. Translating gives CASSSRRASGEKLFF.

V usage is TRBV5-1 and J usage is TRBJ2-2, with D perhaps assigned TRBD1 or TRBD2 (5 bases each). The CDR3 covers 15 residues. V was clipped by 0 bases and J by 4 bases, with 10 bases between them. In germline, CDR1 is SGHRS, CDR2 YFSETQ. CDR3 region: CASSLAGPITGELFF. CDR3 DNA: TGCGCCAGCAGCTTGGCGGGACCGATCACCGGGGAGCTGTTTTTT.

This chain connects TRBV9 to TRBJ2-1; TRBD1 agrees at 8 bases. This CDR3 contains 14 residues. V gave up 3 bases and J gave up 8 bases; unmatched junction bases: 7. The germline CDR1 and CDR2 sequences are SGDLS and YYNGEE. CDR3 in DNA: TGTGCCAGCAGCGCCCGGACAGGGCCCTATGAGCAGTTCTTC. This encodes CASSARTGPYEQFF.

The V gene is TRBV10-3, the J gene TRBJ1-4; 9 bases map to TRBD1. The ends lost 5 bases at V and 4 bases at J; junction bases unmatched: 8. The CDR3 is 16 residues long. In germline, CDR1 is ENHRY, CDR2 SYGVKD. CDR3 in amino acids: CAISFLPGQGNEKLFF. Written as DNA, the CDR3 is TGTGCCATCAGTTTCCTCCCGGGACAGGGTAATGAAAAACTGTTTTTT.